This TCR beta chain was identified during a study of human T cells and chemical hapten exposure. Study outcomes and limitations: Expanded TCR counts at PT1 were positively correlated with the patch test score.

Each CDR3 protein gets one entry after TCRdb re-called the RACE reads with MiXCR. The sample holds about 120,000 distinct CDR3 sequences, about 12% seen once. This clonotype has only a few counts. Its antigen is as yet unknown. Germline trimming cut 6 bases from V and 5 bases from J; bases unmatched to any gene: 6. CDR1 KGHSH and CDR2 LQKENI come from the germline V gene. CDR3 length equals 14 residues. Time point given: patch test 1, 2 weeks after DPC sensitization. Sample treatment: therapeutic diphenylcyclopropenone sensitization with weekly scalp DPC. Unseparated into fractions, whole blood served as the source from which total RNA was extracted.

The sequence was obtained from a woman aged 45-60 years with alopecia areata. Some clones in this sample may be carry-over from other donors' samples. This chain links TRBV18 with TRBJ1-5, with 8 bases matching TRBD1. This material consisted of whole blood, taken in connection with sensitization to the hapten diphenylcyclopropenone (DPC). The CDR3 DNA is TGTGCCAGCTCCCTCACAGGGGGTCATCAGCCCCAGCATTTT. Protein: CASSLTGGHQPQHF.